One sample yielded the 19 T cell receptor beta chains listed below, sequenced in a study of blood T cell repertoires in COVID-19. TCRdb's copy holds only in-frame clones and misses some; the assay was immunoSEQ multiplex PCR. The table shows 30,000 to 45,000 clones, with 78% occurring only once. Material for sequencing was peripheral blood. The receptors were gathered from a man in his sixties with acute or convalescent COVID-19.

This clone was observed a few times. The chain has TRBV4-3 and TRBJ2-1; TRBD2 matches at 8 bases. Germline V gene data show CDR1 as LGHNA and CDR2 as YSLEER. After removal of 1 base from V and 6 bases from J, the junction contained 8 bases not matched to a gene. The CDR3 runs 16 residues. The CDR3 loop reads CASSQAFAAGVNEQFF. CDR3 in DNA: TGCGCCAGCAGCCAAGCTTTCGCAGCGGGGGTCAATGAGCAGTTCTTC.

The chain has TRBV27 and TRBJ2-3; D may be TRBD2 (7 bases). The CDR3 covers 16 residues. V lost 1 base, J lost 0 bases, and 11 bases lay in between. Germline V lookup: CDR1 MNHEY, CDR2 SMNVEV (reference sequence). The chain's CDR3 is CASSLWGGWSTDTQYF. CDR3 DNA sequence: TGTGCCAGCAGTTTATGGGGGGGCTGGAGCACAGATACGCAGTATTTT.

This clone was picked up a small number of times. The V gene is TRBV7-2, the J gene TRBJ1-5; 11 nucleotides line up with TRBD1. V lost 5 bases and J lost 5; bases outside the gene matches: 8. The germline V gene has CDR1 SGHTA and CDR2 FQGNSA. CDR3 size: 16 residues. The DNA of the CDR3 is TGTGCCAGCAGCCCGCGGACAGGGGGCCTTGATCAGCCCCAGCATTTT. As protein: CASSPRTGGLDQPQHF.

V and J are TRBV5-1 and TRBJ1-1; 7 nucleotides line up with TRBD1. This CDR3 is 19 amino acids long. Germline CDR1 and CDR2: SGHRS and YFSETQ. Germline trimming cut 6 bases from V and 3 bases from J; bases unmatched to any gene: 23. In nucleotides, the CDR3 is TGCGCCAGCAAGGCGGGTTCCGACGGGACAGACCCTTGGTACACTGAAGCTTTCTTT. This translates into CASKAGSDGTDPWYTEAFF.

Written as DNA, the CDR3 is TGTGCCAGCAGCCTCAGGACAGGGCAATCCAAAAACATTCAGTACTTC. Protein: CASSLRTGQSKNIQYF. The chain employs TRBV3-1 (or the pseudogene TRBV3-2) and TRBJ2-4; 8 bases align to TRBD1. The CDR3 is 16 residues long. Germline V lookup: CDR1 LGHDT, CDR2 YNNKEL (reference sequence). The J segment lost 2 bases and the V segment lost 4 bases, leaving 7 bases of the junction unmatched.

The V call is TRBV18, the J call TRBJ2-7; TRBD2 agrees at 7 bases. Trimming cost V 2 bases and J 6 bases; bases outside gene matches: 16. The CDR3 covers 17 residues. Germline CDR1 reads KGHSH; CDR2 reads LQKENI. CDR3 protein: CASSPTGAGVGTTEQYF. The CDR3 nucleotides are TGTGCCAGCTCACCAACTGGGGCGGGAGTAGGGACTACCGAGCAGTACTTC.

The chain links TRBV30 to TRBJ1-6, with no clear D. Germline V gene data show CDR1 as GTSNPN and CDR2 as SVGIG (reference sequence). The length of the CDR3 is 17 residues. V was trimmed by 0 bases and J by 1 base, leaving 13 bases between them. This CDR3 is CAWSVLPSLSYNSPLHF. Written as DNA, the CDR3 is TGTGCCTGGAGTGTACTTCCATCACTATCCTATAATTCACCCCTCCACTTT.

The V and J genes are TRBV5-5 and TRBJ2-2; 10 bases match TRBD1. Trimming took 8 bases from V and 0 from J; bases not matched to a gene: 4. CDR1 is SGHKS and CDR2 is YYEKEE in the germline V gene (reference sequence). This CDR3 is 15 amino acids long. The CDR3 nucleotides are TGTGCCAGTTGGGGACAGGGGCCGAACACCGGGGAGCTGTTTTTT. It specifies CASWGQGPNTGELFF.

The genes are TRBV5-1 and TRBJ2-1; 12 nucleotides align to TRBD2. Germline CDR1 and CDR2: SGHRS and YFSETQ. The CDR3 sequence is 16 residues long. V was pared by 0 bases and J by 2 bases, with 0 bases of the junction left unmatched. This CDR3 reads CASSLGTSGAYNEQFF. CDR3 bases: TGCGCCAGCAGCTTGGGGACTAGCGGGGCCTACAATGAGCAGTTCTTC.

The J gene is TRBJ2-7, the V gene TRBV6-6, with TRBD1 matching over 7 bases. The CDR3 consists of 15 residues. The J segment lost 3 bases and the V segment lost 6 bases, leaving 11 bases of the junction unmatched. The germline gives CDR1 MNHNY, CDR2 SVGAGI (reference sequence). CDR3 amino acids: CASRHIDRESYEQYF. The CDR3 nucleotides read TGTGCCAGCAGGCACATAGACAGGGAAAGCTACGAGCAGTACTTC.

The rearrangement joins TRBV3-1 (or the pseudogene TRBV3-2) to TRBJ2-3, with D perhaps TRBD2 (5 bases). This CDR3 region has 15 residues. V was trimmed by 0 bases and J by 1 base, leaving 8 bases between them. Germline V gene sequence: CDR1 LGHDT, CDR2 YNNKEL (reference sequence). The CDR3 DNA follows: TGTGCCAGCAGCCAAGAGGACTTCCGCACAGATACGCAGTATTTT. Encoded protein: CASSQEDFRTDTQYF.

The rearrangement uses TRBV21-1 and TRBJ2-7; the listed D gene, TRBD1, was not tested against the DNA. TRBV21-1 counts as a pseudogene. The CDR3 consists of 14 residues. CDR3 protein: CASSKDRGGDEQYF. The DNA for the CDR3 is TGTGCCAGCAGCAAAGACAGGGGCGGGGACGAGCAGTACTTC.

The V gene is TRBV7-2, the J gene TRBJ2-3; possibly TRBD2 for D (5 bases). Between the trimmed V and J ends, which lost 3 bases and 0 bases, there was a span of 16 bases. The CDR3 loop spans 17 amino acids. CDR1 SGHTA and CDR2 FQGNSA come from the germline V gene. The CDR3 nucleotides are TGTGCCAGCAGCTTGTCGGTGACTGGAGGTAGCACAGATACGCAGTATTTT. This codes for CASSLSVTGGSTDTQYF. Based on the CDR3 plus reference TRBV7-2 and TRBJ2-3, the full variable domain is GAGVSQSPSNKVTEKGKDVELRCDPISGHTALYWYRQSLGQGLEFLIYFQGNSAPDKSGLPSDRFSAERTGGSVSTLTIQRTQQEDSAVYLCASSLSVTGGSTDTQYFGPGTRLTVL.

This rearrangement joins TRBV5-1 to TRBJ2-7; TRBD1 matches 10 bases. Germline V lookup: CDR1 SGHRS, CDR2 YFSETQ. The CDR3 runs 15 residues. The J segment lost 3 bases and the V segment lost 3 bases, leaving 6 bases of the junction unmatched. The CDR3 sequence is CASSSPGTGDYEQYF. CDR3 in DNA: TGCGCCAGCAGCTCCCCCGGGACAGGGGACTACGAGCAGTACTTC.

This rearrangement joins TRBV5-1 to TRBJ1-4, with 8 positions matching TRBD1. The CDR3 spans 20 residues. Germline lookup yields CDR1 SGHRS and CDR2 YFSETQ. Unmatched junction bases numbered 21, after V lost 0 bases and J lost 8 bases. CDR3 nucleotides: TGCGCCAGCAGCTTGGCCCCGGACAGGGTGGGGGTATTTTCAGGCGAAAAACTGTTTTTT. This gives the protein CASSLAPDRVGVFSGEKLFF.

The chain uses TRBV11-3 and TRBJ2-3, with D perhaps TRBD2 (5 bases). The CDR3 runs to 15 residues. Germline lookup yields CDR1 SGHNT and CDR2 YENEEA. With 2 bases removed from V and 6 bases from J, the gap between germline ends came to 15 bases. Here the CDR3 reads CASSLSRAPRDTQYF. The CDR3 DNA sequence: TGTGCCAGCAGCTTATCGCGGGCCCCTAGGGATACGCAGTATTTT. Full variable domain (outside the CDR3, taken from reference TRBV11-3 and TRBJ2-3): EAGVVQSPRYKIIEKKQPVAFWCNPISGHNTLYWYLQNLGQGPELLIRYENEEAVDDSQLPKDRFSAERLKGVDSTLKIQPAELGDSAVYLCASSLSRAPRDTQYFGPGTRLTVL.

This clone was counted between two and nine times. The chain uses TRBV25-1 and TRBJ1-6; D is undetermined. Trimming shortened V by 5 bases and J by 8 bases, and 16 bases separated the two germline ends. Germline CDR1 reads MGHDK; CDR2 reads SYGVNS. The CDR3 has 15 amino acids. This CDR3 is CASSLVTGIDSPLHF. CDR3 sequence (DNA): TGTGCCAGCAGTCTGGTCACGGGAATTGATTCACCCCTCCACTTT.

The V gene is TRBV18, the J gene TRBJ2-7; D perhaps matches TRBD2 (6 bases). CDR3 length equals 14 residues. CDR1 is KGHSH and CDR2 is LQKENI in the germline V gene. The germline V and J ends were trimmed by 3 bases and 3 bases, with 12 bases remaining between them. The CDR3 reads CASSPGGGNYEQYF. The CDR3 DNA follows: TGTGCCAGCTCACCGGGCGGAGGGAACTACGAGCAGTACTTC.

This clone was found once. The V gene is TRBV9, the J gene TRBJ1-1; unclear D gene. CDR1 and CDR2 from the germline V gene are SGDLS and YYNGEE. CDR3 length equals 13 residues. V lost 3 bases, J lost 0 bases, and 6 bases lay in between. DNA of the CDR3: TGTGCCAGCAGCGGCAGAATGAACACTGAAGCTTTCTTT. Translating it yields CASSGRMNTEAFF.